This TCR beta chain is drawn from a study of T cell repertoires in ileal Crohn's disease. Overall study context: Median disease duration was roughly 7.9 years; about 37% smoked at surgery. General observations from the study: Endoscopy was done a median approximately 7.4 months after surgery.

This clone occurred once. Its target is not known. TCRB immunosequencing input was around 540 nanograms of biopsy DNA per sample. Profiled with immunoSEQ multiplex PCR; TCRdb holds only in-frame clones, not every one. Found here are around 10,000 clones, about 80% of them singletons; the top ten hold approximately 15%. The V gene's germline CDR1 is SGHDT and CDR2 YYEEEE. V was cut by 3 bases and J by 0 bases, with 10 bases left in between. The CDR3 is 15 residues long. Sample time point: neoterminal ileum biopsy at postoperative endoscopy, about 6 months after surgery. The sample taken for sequencing was ileal tissue. The TCR comes from an adult with Crohn's disease. The chain couples TRBV5-6 to TRBJ1-5, with D unresolved. The CDR3 DNA reads as TGTGCCAGCAGCTCACTCGCGCTTAGCAATCAGCCCCAGCATTTT. Translating gives CASSSLALSNQPQHF.